This record concerns one TCR beta chain sequence. This sample stems from a study of blood T cell repertoires in COVID-19. Study-level background: Nucleic acid was either cDNA or gDNA, and it came from T cells, B-cell-depleted T cells, or PBMCs.

Data came from immunoSEQ multiplex PCR; TCRdb stores just in-frame clones and leaves some out. The table lists some 200,000 clones, roughly 90% of them singletons. V lost 6 bases, J lost 2 bases, and 17 bases lay in between. Germline-derived CDR1 and CDR2 are SGHRS and YFSETQ. The CDR3 has 15 amino acids. Participant ages covered about 18 to 89 years across 20 to 30 US areas. Either two negative PCRs, clearance, or symptom resolution qualified Cohort 3 donors as recovered. The sample consisted of PBMCs or T cells enriched from blood (not recorded which). This chain links TRBV5-1 with TRBJ1-1, with TRBD1 as a possible D gene (6 bases). This TCR was sampled from a woman between 18 and 29 years old who had recovered from COVID-19. CDR3 sequence reads: CASTEGVSVNTEAFF. Written as DNA, the CDR3 is TGCGCCAGCACCGAGGGGGTATCAGTTAACACTGAAGCTTTCTTT.